Listed below are T cell receptor beta chains from one sample, sequenced in a study of beta chain features in type 1 diabetes. Clones were read by immunoSEQ multiplex PCR, and TCRdb kept only the in-frame ones, dropping some. This repertoire shows approximately 160,000 clones, about a tenth found once; its top ten account for around 0.48%. The specimen sequenced was central memory CD4+ T cells from blood. The receptor source for this set is a man aged 30 to 45 with type 1 diabetes. The CDR3 runs from the conserved cysteine through the conserved F or W. A D gene is named only where the DNA matches it firmly. Some rows have no size entry. The others give once, few or many, or a class for an expanded clone.

j_call,clone_size,v_call,d_call,cdr3_nt,cdr3_aa
TRBJ1-1,few,TRBV28,TRBD1,TGTGCCAGCAGTTTCACCCCATTCAGGACAGGGGCGAACACTGAAGCTTTCTTT,CASSFTPFRTGANTEAFF
TRBJ2-5,few,TRBV5-5,-,TGTGCCAGCAGCGCGAGGGGGGAGACCCAGTACTTC,CASSARGETQYF
TRBJ2-1,-,TRBV9,-,TGTGCCAGCAGCGTAGAACAGACAGAAGGTGAGCAGTTCTTC,CASSVEQTEGEQFF
TRBJ2-7,few,TRBV15,-,TGTGCCACCAGCAGAGAGGGGGCTACCTACGAGCAGTACTTC,CATSREGATYEQYF
TRBJ2-1,few,TRBV5-1,TRBD2,TGCGCCAGCAGCTTCATTAGCGGGAGTGGTAGGGCTGAGCAGTTCTTC,CASSFISGSGRAEQFF
TRBJ2-2,-,TRBV5-4,-,TGTGCCAGCAGATTAATAGATTCATCCGGGGAGCTGTTTTTT,CASRLIDSSGELFF
TRBJ2-7,few,TRBV5-1,TRBD1,TGCGCCAGCAGCCCTAGGACAGGCCCCTACGAGCAGTACTTC,CASSPRTGPYEQYF
TRBJ1-5,-,TRBV28,-,TGTGCCAGCAGTTTAGCCAGGGTCGAACAGCCCCAGCATTTT,CASSLARVEQPQHF
TRBJ1-2,few,TRBV19,-,TGTGCCAGTAGTATACATCGCGGAGAGCATGGCTACACCTTC,CASSIHRGEHGYTF
TRBJ2-7,few,TRBV9,TRBD2,TGTGCCAGCAGCGTAGGTCCTAGCGGGGTCACCTACGAGCAGTACTTC,CASSVGPSGVTYEQYF
TRBJ1-5,few,TRBV27,-,TGTGCCAGCAGACACCACCCCAGGGACAATCAGCCCCAGCATTTT,CASRHHPRDNQPQHF
TRBJ2-5,-,TRBV4-2,-,TGTGCCAGCAGCCAAGGGAAGACAGATCAAGAGACCCAGTACTTC,CASSQGKTDQETQYF
TRBJ1-1,few,TRBV29-1,-,TGCAGCGTTGAGGGGAGGGACACTGAAGCTTTCTTT,CSVEGRDTEAFF
TRBJ1-1,-,TRBV15,-,TGTGCCACCAGCAGAGATTTTACAGGGAACACTGAAGCTTTCTTT,CATSRDFTGNTEAFF
TRBJ1-3,-,TRBV13,-,TGTGCCAGCAGGGCTTGGGGCAGCGGAAACACCATATATTTT,CASRAWGSGNTIYF
TRBJ2-3,-,TRBV28,TRBD2,TGTGCCAGCAGCGCGACCGGGACTAGCGGGAGGAATACGCAGTATTTT,CASSATGTSGRNTQYF
TRBJ2-5,few,TRBV14,-,TGTGCCAGCAGCCAACACCACCAAGGGGCCCAGTACTTC,CASSQHHQGAQYF
TRBJ2-1,few,TRBV11-2,-,TGTGCCAGCAGCCCCACAGTGGGAGGCAGCGGTGAGCAGTTCTTC,CASSPTVGGSGEQFF
TRBJ2-7,few,TRBV28,-,TGTGCCAGCAGGCCTACTAGCTTCGGTGAGCAGTACTTC,CASRPTSFGEQYF
TRBJ2-2,-,TRBV25-1,-,TGTGCCAGCAGCCCCCACAGGGCTCATGCCGGGGAGCTGTTTTTT,CASSPHRAHAGELFF
TRBJ1-4,-,TRBV4-2,-,TGTGCCAGCAGCCAGGAGACAGGCGGCGGGGAAAAACTGTTTTTT,CASSQETGGGEKLFF
TRBJ1-2,few,TRBV27,-,TGTGCCAGCAGTTTTACGGACAGCTACTATGGCTACACCTTC,CASSFTDSYYGYTF
TRBJ2-4,few,TRBV11-2,TRBD1,TGTGCCAGCAGCCCGACAGGGAAAAACATTCAGTACTTC,CASSPTGKNIQYF
TRBJ1-5,-,TRBV7-9,TRBD1,TGTGCCAGCAGCTGGGACAGCGGATGGGATCCCCAGCATTTT,CASSWDSGWDPQHF
TRBJ2-7,-,TRBV18,-,TGTGCCAGCTCACCACCGAGTCGAGGGGAGCAGTACTTC,CASSPPSRGEQYF
TRBJ2-3,few,TRBV5-1,-,TGCGCCAGCAGCTTGTCGCCGGGAAACACAGATACGCAGTATTTT,CASSLSPGNTDTQYF
TRBJ2-7,few,TRBV4-3,-,TGCGCCAGCAGCCAAGCGGCGGGTACCTACGAGCAGTACTTC,CASSQAAGTYEQYF
TRBJ2-1,-,TRBV30,-,TGTGCCTGGAGTAGGGCCGGGATAGACCTTGAGCAGTTCTTC,CAWSRAGIDLEQFF
TRBJ2-7,few,TRBV7-2,-,TGTGCCAGCAGCCTAATGAACGAGCAGTACTTC,CASSLMNEQYF
TRBJ1-3,-,TRBV28,TRBD1,TGTGCCAGCAGTACAGGGGGGCAAGCGGGAAACACCATATATTTT,CASSTGGQAGNTIYF
TRBJ2-7,-,TRBV28,-,TGTGCCAGCAGCCTGACAGGCCTCGAGCAGTACTTC,CASSLTGLEQYF
TRBJ1-5,many,TRBV7-2,TRBD1,TGTGCCAGCAGTTTAACGGGACAGGGAGGCCAGCCCCAGCATTTT,CASSLTGQGGQPQHF
TRBJ2-5,-,TRBV28,TRBD2,TGTGCCAGCAATCCGACTAGCGGCCTCCAAGAGACCCAGTACTTC,CASNPTSGLQETQYF
TRBJ2-7,few,TRBV29-1,-,TGCAGCGTTTTGCAGGGGTACGAGCAGTACTTC,CSVLQGYEQYF
TRBJ2-3,few,TRBV27,-,TGTGCCAGCTCGGGAGTTGAAAAGCCAGATACGCAGTATTTT,CASSGVEKPDTQYF
TRBJ2-1,-,TRBV5-1,TRBD2,TGCGCCAGCAGCCCTCTAGCGGGAGGCCCGTCTGAGCAGTTCTTC,CASSPLAGGPSEQFF
TRBJ2-1,few,TRBV19,TRBD2,TGTGCCAGTAGTTATCGCGGGACTAGCGGGAGGAGAGACTACAATGAGCAGTTCTTC,CASSYRGTSGRRDYNEQFF
TRBJ2-3,-,TRBV4-3,TRBD2,TGCGCCAGCAGCCAAGGGTTTGGCGGGAGGTCCGTAGATACGCAGTATTTT,CASSQGFGGRSVDTQYF
TRBJ2-5,-,TRBV28,TRBD2,TGTGCCAGCAGTCCCATCACCGGCGGGGGGAAAGAGACCCAGTACTTC,CASSPITGGGKETQYF
TRBJ2-7,-,TRBV10-3,-,TGTGCCATCAGTGAGTCGACTGGAGGAGGGTCCCACGAGCAGTACTTC,CAISESTGGGSHEQYF
TRBJ1-1,-,TRBV19,TRBD1,TGTGCCAGTAGTGACGGACAGGGGGCGAGCACTGAAGCTTTCTTT,CASSDGQGASTEAFF
TRBJ2-3,-,TRBV2,TRBD2,TGTGCCAGCAGTGGCTTAGCGGGAGTCACAGATACGCAGTATTTT,CASSGLAGVTDTQYF
TRBJ2-5,-,TRBV6-6,TRBD1,TGTGCCAGCAGTTACTCAGGGGGCTTTGAGACCCAGTACTTC,CASSYSGGFETQYF
TRBJ2-3,few,TRBV28,-,TGTGCCAGCAGTACTAGACAGGATACAGATACGCAGTATTTT,CASSTRQDTDTQYF
TRBJ2-1,few,TRBV5-4,TRBD2,TGTGCCAGCAGCCCGCCAGGGACTAGCCGGTCCCATGAGCAGTTCTTC,CASSPPGTSRSHEQFF
TRBJ1-5,-,TRBV2,TRBD1,TGTGCCAGCAGTTACGGACAGGGGGAACAGCCCCAGCATTTT,CASSYGQGEQPQHF